Listed here are 31 T cell receptor beta chains from one sample, sequenced in a study of blood T cell repertoires in COVID-19. Clones were read by immunoSEQ multiplex PCR, and TCRdb kept only the in-frame ones, dropping some. In the table there are 80,000 or so clones, about nine tenths of which are singletons. Sequencing input: peripheral blood. The receptors were gathered from a man aged 45-60 years with acute or convalescent COVID-19.

A single count supports this clone. The chain has TRBV7-2 and TRBJ2-5; a possible D gene is TRBD2 (6 bases). The germline V gene encodes CDR1 SGHTA and CDR2 FQGNSA. There are 14 residues in the CDR3. Trimming left V 3 bases short and J 5 bases short, with 13 bases between. CDR3 bases: TGTGCCAGCAGCTTGAGCGGGTTGGGGGAGACCCAGTACTTC. It encodes CASSLSGLGETQYF.

This clone was seen a few times. The chain carries TRBV7-3 and TRBJ2-2, with 7 bases aligning to TRBD2. This CDR3 has 15 residues. Trimming removed 4 bases from V and 4 bases from J; junction bases left unmatched: 6. CDR1 and CDR2 from the germline V gene are SGHTA and FQGTGA. In DNA, the CDR3 is TGTGCCAGCAGCTCCGGGACTACCCGCACCGGGGAGCTGTTTTTT. Protein sequence: CASSSGTTRTGELFF.

This rearrangement joins TRBV3-1 (or the pseudogene TRBV3-2) to TRBJ1-6; TRBD1 might be the D (5 bases). CDR3 length equals 14 residues. Trimming pared 5 bases from V and 7 bases from J, leaving 12 bases between. Per germline, CDR1 LGHDT and CDR2 YNNKEL (reference sequence). This CDR3 is CASSGGTGNSPLHF. The CDR3, as DNA: TGTGCCAGCAGCGGAGGGACCGGGAATTCACCCCTCCACTTT.

The J gene is TRBJ1-4, the V gene TRBV2, with D possibly matching TRBD1 (5 bases). The V end lost 8 bases, the J end lost 1 base, and 17 bases lay between the germline ends. CDR1 and CDR2 (germline): SNHLY, FYNNEI. The CDR3 is 16 residues long. CDR3 sequence (DNA): TGTGCCAGCTCAATAAGGCGGGGGGGAACTAATGAAAAACTGTTTTTT. This sequence encodes CASSIRRGGTNEKLFF. Drawing the rest from reference TRBV2 and TRBJ1-4, the complete variable domain is EPEVTQTPSHQVTQMGQEVILRCVPISNHLYFYWYRQILGQKVEFLVSFYNNEISEKSEIFDDQFSVERPDGSNFTLKIRSTKLEDSAMYFCASSIRRGGTNEKLFFGSGTQLSVL.

The chain combines TRBV5-1 with TRBJ2-7, with 9 positions matching TRBD1. There are 15 residues in the CDR3. V lost 4 bases and J lost 0; bases outside the gene matches: 5. Looked up from germline, CDR1 is SGHRS and CDR2 is YFSETQ. In DNA, the CDR3 is TGCGCCAGCAGCCCGGACAGGGGAAGCTCCTACGAGCAGTACTTC. The encoded protein is CASSPDRGSSYEQYF. Combining the CDR3 with reference TRBV5-1 and TRBJ2-7 gives the whole variable domain KAGVTQTPRYLIKTRGQQVTLSCSPISGHRSVSWYQQTPGQGLQFLFEYFSETQRNKGNFPGRFSGRQFSNSRSEMNVSTLELGDSALYLCASSPDRGSSYEQYFGPGTRLTVT.

This clone was picked up a small number of times. The rearrangement joins TRBV7-2 to TRBJ2-1, with 9 bases matching TRBD2. Germline CDR1 and CDR2: SGHTA and FQGNSA. Germline trimming cut 5 bases from V and 8 bases from J; bases unmatched to any gene: 13. The length of the CDR3 is 16 residues. CDR3 nucleotides: TGTGCCAGCAGCCAAGGGGCGGGGGGGCCGTTCGATGAGCAGTTCTTC. Its protein is CASSQGAGGPFDEQFF.

This clone has a single count. The genes are TRBV4-2 and TRBJ1-1; TRBD1 agrees at 12 bases. This CDR3 contains 15 residues. Germline V gives CDR1 LGHNA, CDR2 YNFKEQ. With 3 bases clipped from V and 5 bases from J, the junction kept 4 bases outside the gene matches. DNA of the CDR3: TGTGCCAGCAGCCAGGGACAGGGGGCGGATACTGAAGCTTTCTTT. Translated: CASSQGQGADTEAFF.

This clone was counted only a few times. The V and J genes are TRBV30 and TRBJ1-5; no definite D call. There are 16 residues in the CDR3. CDR1 and CDR2 (germline): GTSNPN, SVGIG (reference sequence). V lost 0 bases and J 0 bases, leaving 12 bases between the germline ends. CDR3 protein: CAWSVPEKYSNQPQHF. In DNA form, the CDR3 reads TGTGCCTGGAGTGTTCCCGAGAAATATAGCAATCAGCCCCAGCATTTT.

The J gene is TRBJ2-7, the V gene TRBV4-2; TRBD2 might be the D (6 bases). This CDR3 has 16 amino acids. In germline, CDR1 is LGHNA, CDR2 YNFKEQ. V lost 1 base and J 1 base, leaving 14 bases between the germline ends. CDR3 bases: TGTGCCAGCAGCCAAGTAGTAGGGCTAGCGTCCTACGAGCAGTACTTC. It yields the protein CASSQVVGLASYEQYF.

The chain links TRBV19 to TRBJ1-5; tentative D call: TRBD1 (5 bases). The CDR3 is made up of 13 amino acids. Germline V gene lookup returns CDR1 LNHDA and CDR2 SQIVND (reference sequence). V shed 6 bases and J shed 6 bases, with 12 bases lying between them. CDR3 DNA: TGTGCCAGTAGCGGGGGGGGTAGTCAGCCCCAGCATTTT. Translating gives CASSGGGSQPQHF. Variable domain in full (rest from reference TRBV19 and TRBJ1-5): DGGITQSPKYLFRKEGQNVTLSCEQNLNHDAMYWYRQDPGQGLRLIYYSQIVNDFQKGDIAEGYSVSREKKESFPLTVTSAQKNPTAFYLCASSGGGSQPQHFGDGTRLSIL.

The chain has TRBV3-1 (or the pseudogene TRBV3-2) and TRBJ2-7; 9 nucleotides match TRBD2. Germline CDR1 reads LGHDT; CDR2 reads YNNKEL (reference sequence). The CDR3 covers 15 residues. V lost 3 bases to trimming and J lost 7 bases; unmatched junction nucleotides: 10. CDR3 bases: TGTGCCAGCAGCCATGGTGCGGGAGGGCCGAGGGAGCAGTACTTC. Translated, it gives CASSHGAGGPREQYF.

This chain joins TRBV2 and TRBJ2-7; possibly TRBD1 for D (6 bases). V lost 3 bases and J 5 bases, leaving 17 bases between the germline ends. This CDR3 is 15 amino acids long. Germline CDR1 is SNHLY and CDR2 is FYNNEI. CDR3 residues: CASSETPDPGDEQYF. The DNA for the CDR3 is TGTGCCAGCAGTGAGACCCCCGACCCAGGGGACGAGCAGTACTTC.

The V and J genes are TRBV4-3 and TRBJ1-3, with unresolved D. The CDR3 is 15 amino acids. Germline V gives CDR1 LGHNA, CDR2 YSLEER. V was trimmed by 0 bases and J by 4 bases, leaving 10 bases between them. This CDR3 reads CASSQDPGGGNTIYF. CDR3 in DNA: TGCGCCAGCAGCCAAGATCCAGGAGGGGGAAACACCATATATTTT.

CDR3 sequence reads: CSVQGGSTDTQYF. CDR3 nucleotide sequence: TGCAGCGTTCAGGGGGGTAGCACAGATACGCAGTATTTT. The chain couples TRBV29-1 to TRBJ2-3, with a possible D match to TRBD1 (7 bases). Germline V gene data show CDR1 as SQVTM and CDR2 as ANQGSEA. This CDR3 has 13 residues. The V gene lost 5 bases and the J gene lost 0 bases, with 9 bases spanning the gap.

The CDR3 nucleotides are TGCGCCAGCAGCCAAGTAGCCGGACAGGACCTGAAAACCTTC. Protein product: CASSQVAGQDLKTF. J is TRBJ1-2 and V is TRBV4-1, with TRBD1 identical over 7 bases. Germline CDR1 reads MGHRA; CDR2 reads YSYEKL. This CDR3 spans 14 amino acids. Trimming took 1 base from V and 14 from J; bases not matched to a gene: 13.

This chain uses TRBV12-3 or TRBV12-4 with TRBJ1-1; D is perhaps TRBD1 (5 bases). This CDR3 has 11 amino acids. With 6 bases removed from V and 11 bases from J, the gap between germline ends came to 13 bases. The CDR3: CASSPGGAAFF. CDR3 DNA sequence: TGTGCCAGCAGCCCAGGAGGGGCCGCTTTCTTT.

The chain recombines TRBV7-8 with TRBJ2-3; tentative D call: TRBD1 (6 bases). Germline-derived CDR1 and CDR2 are SGHVS and FQNEAQ. The V end was cut by 4 bases, the J end by 2 bases, with 16 bases between. The CDR3 consists of 16 residues. Here the CDR3 reads CASSSPGHLHTDTQYF. The CDR3 coding sequence is TGTGCCAGCAGCTCTCCGGGACACCTACACACAGATACGCAGTATTTT.

This chain connects TRBV12-3 or TRBV12-4 to TRBJ2-1, with 8 positions matching TRBD1. The CDR3 contains 13 residues. Germline trimming cut 7 bases from V and 7 bases from J; bases unmatched to any gene: 6. The CDR3 spells CASTLGQANEQFF. The CDR3 nucleotides are TGTGCCAGCACCCTGGGACAGGCTAATGAGCAGTTCTTC.

V is TRBV7-2 and J is TRBJ1-2; D perhaps matches TRBD1 (5 bases). CDR1 SGHTA and CDR2 FQGNSA come from the germline V gene. Trimming removed 1 base at V and 8 bases at J, with 14 bases between. This CDR3 is 14 amino acids long. This CDR3 is CASSLDGAAKGYTF. The CDR3 DNA sequence: TGTGCCAGCAGCTTAGATGGGGCAGCTAAGGGCTACACCTTC.

The rearrangement uses TRBV19 and TRBJ2-7, with a possible D match to TRBD2 (6 bases). CDR3 size: 14 residues. V gave up 6 bases and J gave up 4 bases, with 16 bases separating them. Germline lookup yields CDR1 LNHDA and CDR2 SQIVND (reference sequence). CDR3 sequence (DNA): TGTGCCAGTAGCCGGGAGTTTAGTGTGTACGAGCAGTACTTC. Protein sequence: CASSREFSVYEQYF.

This chain connects TRBV4-2 to TRBJ2-5; 9 bases are shared with TRBD1. Germline V gene lookup returns CDR1 LGHNA and CDR2 YNFKEQ. V shed 4 bases, J shed 2 bases, and the junction held 5 bases outside the gene matches. The CDR3 is made up of 15 amino acids. The CDR3 sequence: CASSLTGGDQETQYF. The CDR3 region has the DNA TGTGCCAGCAGCCTGACAGGGGGGGATCAAGAGACCCAGTACTTC.

This clone has only one observation. The chain links TRBV30 to TRBJ2-3; 7 bases are a match to TRBD1. Germline V gene sequence: CDR1 GTSNPN, CDR2 SVGIG (reference sequence). The trim removed 1 base at V and 0 bases at J, leaving 4 bases unmatched. CDR3 length: 15 amino acids. DNA of the CDR3: TGTGCCTGGAGTGCTCTGACAGGGAGCACAGATACGCAGTATTTT. Its translation is CAWSALTGSTDTQYF.

The rearrangement links TRBV7-8 to TRBJ1-6; 8 bases fit TRBD1. Germline V CDR1 and CDR2: SGHVS, FQNEAQ. V shed 0 bases and J 7 bases; nucleotides not matched to a gene: 2. The CDR3 is 15 amino acids. CDR3: CASSLARGPNSPLHF. CDR3 sequence (DNA): TGTGCCAGCAGCTTAGCCAGGGGGCCAAATTCACCCCTCCACTTT.

The chain couples TRBV11-2 to TRBJ2-3; D is undetermined. Germline CDR1 reads SGHAT; CDR2 reads FQNNGV. V lost 6 bases and J lost 3, with 13 bases in between. The CDR3 spans 14 residues. Here the CDR3 DNA reads TGTGCCAGCAGTAAGATCCTACGAACAGATACGCAGTATTTT. This gives the protein CASSKILRTDTQYF. Based on the CDR3 plus reference TRBV11-2 and TRBJ2-3, the full variable domain is EAGVAQSPRYKIIEKRQSVAFWCNPISGHATLYWYQQILGQGPKLLIQFQNNGVVDDSQLPKDRFSAERLKGVDSTLKIQPAKLEDSAVYLCASSKILRTDTQYFGPGTRLTVL.

V usage is TRBV3-1 (or the pseudogene TRBV3-2) and J usage is TRBJ1-5, with D uncertain. The CDR3 spans 13 residues. Deletions cut 4 bases from V and 4 bases from J, with 8 bases between. From germline, CDR1 is LGHDT and CDR2 YNNKEL (reference sequence). In DNA, the CDR3 is TGTGCCAGCAGCCCCAGTCTTAATCAGCCCCAGCATTTT. Translating it yields CASSPSLNQPQHF.

V is TRBV5-6 and J is TRBJ1-5; D gene ambiguous. V dropped 0 bases and J dropped 1 base, with 11 bases sitting between them. Germline V gene lookup returns CDR1 SGHDT and CDR2 YYEEEE. The CDR3 contains 16 residues. CDR3 sequence (DNA): TGTGCCAGCAGCTTGGGGGCCGGCGGGAGCAATCAGCCCCAGCATTTT. Translating gives CASSLGAGGSNQPQHF.

The chain combines TRBV5-6 with TRBJ2-3; 8 positions agree with TRBD2. The germline gives CDR1 SGHDT, CDR2 YYEEEE. The CDR3 covers 15 residues. V dropped 0 bases and J dropped 4; count of bases not matched to a gene: 4. CDR3: CASSLDGGASDTQYF. For the CDR3, the DNA is TGTGCCAGCAGCTTGGACGGGGGGGCCTCAGATACGCAGTATTTT.

This clone occurred once. This chain uses TRBV2 with TRBJ1-1; 7 bases agree with TRBD1. CDR3 length: 14 amino acids. Per the germline V gene, CDR1 is SNHLY and CDR2 is FYNNEI. V was clipped by 10 bases and J by 1 base; unmatched bases: 9. This chain's CDR3 is CATKTDRTNTEAFF. Written as DNA, the CDR3 is TGTGCCACCAAAACGGACAGGACGAACACTGAAGCTTTCTTT.

The chain uses TRBV19 and TRBJ1-2; 7 nucleotides line up with TRBD1. J was trimmed by 4 bases and V by 1 base; bases with no gene match: 3. CDR3 size: 14 residues. Germline values: CDR1 LNHDA, CDR2 SQIVND (reference sequence). CDR3 in DNA: TGTGCCAGTAGTATAGTCACAGGGGTCTATGGCTACACCTTC. Protein: CASSIVTGVYGYTF.

A few counts support this clone. The chain carries TRBV4-1 and TRBJ2-1; possibly TRBD2 for D (6 bases). Germline CDR1 is MGHRA and CDR2 is YSYEKL. This CDR3 has 15 amino acids. V was clipped by 4 bases and J by 8 bases, with 18 bases between them. The CDR3 bases are TGCGCCAGCAGCCGAAAATATCTAGCGACCGATGAGCAGTTCTTC. It yields the protein CASSRKYLATDEQFF.

In its sample, this clone was seen once. The sample has other DNA sequences that encode this CDR3 too. The chain carries TRBV18 and TRBJ1-1; 7 nucleotides line up with TRBD1. The CDR3 runs 14 residues. Losses at the gene ends were 3 bases for V and 2 bases for J; bases not matched to a gene: 3. The germline V gene has CDR1 KGHSH and CDR2 LQKENI. The CDR3 nucleotides are TGTGCCAGCTCACCGCGGACAGGTAACACTGAAGCTTTCTTT. It encodes CASSPRTGNTEAFF.